A single sample gave rise to the 31 T cell receptor beta chains below, sequenced in a study of PD-1 blockade in classical Hodgkin lymphoma. Time point specified: cycle 4 day 1 (C4D1), after around six weeks of nivolumab. All patients relapsed after autologous stem cell transplantation, and brentuximab vedotin exposure varied. Thawed PBMCs underwent magnetic negative selection to yield purified CD4+ T cells. Measured with immunoSEQ multiplex PCR; TCRdb has only the in-frame clones, and not every one. Of around 18,000 clones detected, around 74% appear once; the ten largest clones hold 2% to 2.5%. The source was CD4+ T cells from blood, collected before the fourth cycle of nivolumab. Every receptor here comes from a human donor with classical Hodgkin lymphoma.

This chain uses TRBV9 with TRBJ1-5; D is unresolved. CDR1 and CDR2 (germline): SGDLS, YYNGEE. V lost 0 bases to trimming and J lost 5 bases, with 6 bases between them. CDR3 length: 13 residues. In nucleotides, the CDR3 is TGTGCCAGCAGCGTAGCTATGGATCAGCCCCAGCATTTT. It specifies CASSVAMDQPQHF.

The genes are TRBV19 and TRBJ2-1; D is possibly TRBD2 (6 bases). The CDR3 consists of 15 residues. Trimming removed 4 bases at V and 0 bases at J, with 10 bases between. Per the germline V gene, CDR1 is LNHDA and CDR2 is SQIVND (reference sequence). Written as DNA, the CDR3 is TGTGCCAGTAGTAAACCGGGACTCTCCTACAATGAGCAGTTCTTC. The encoded protein is CASSKPGLSYNEQFF.

Remarks on this clone: Other DNA sequences in this sample translate to the same CDR3. The gene calls are TRBV19 and TRBJ2-1; D gene ambiguous. Deletions cut 6 bases from V and 3 bases from J, with 9 bases between. Germline lookup yields CDR1 LNHDA and CDR2 SQIVND (reference sequence). The length of the CDR3 is 13 residues. CDR3 sequence reads: CASSGPGYNEQFF. The CDR3 DNA is TGTGCCAGTAGCGGCCCCGGCTACAATGAGCAGTTCTTC.

The chain joins TRBV9 to TRBJ2-2; D not certain. V lost 4 bases, J lost 1 base, and 14 bases lay in between. Germline V gene data show CDR1 as SGDLS and CDR2 as YYNGEE. CDR3 length: 16 residues. The CDR3 loop reads CASSLGPPGNTGELFF. CDR3 nucleotide sequence: TGTGCCAGCAGCCTAGGGCCACCTGGGAACACCGGGGAGCTGTTTTTT.

The rearrangement uses TRBV7-2 and TRBJ2-5, with 8 bases aligning to TRBD2. V lost 1 base, J lost 5 bases, and 6 bases stayed unmatched. The CDR3 sequence is 15 residues long. Germline-derived CDR1 and CDR2 are SGHTA and FQGNSA. In nucleotides, the CDR3 is TGTGCCAGCAGCTTAGGCCTAGCGGGCAGGGAGACCCAGTACTTC. Amino acids: CASSLGLAGRETQYF.

Worth noting for this clone: This CDR3 is also generated by other DNA sequences in the sample. The chain uses TRBV30 and TRBJ2-3; TRBD2 matches 11 bases. The germline V gene has CDR1 GTSNPN and CDR2 SVGIG (reference sequence). This CDR3 has 15 amino acids. V dropped 0 bases and J dropped 2; count of bases not matched to a gene: 1. This CDR3 is CAWSVLAGVTDTQYF. The CDR3 DNA sequence: TGTGCCTGGAGTGTACTAGCGGGAGTCACAGATACGCAGTATTTT.

V and J are TRBV6-5 and TRBJ2-4; D remains unclear. Germline CDR1 and CDR2: MNHEY and SVGAGI. Trimming cost V 2 bases and J 4 bases, with 12 bases left between them. CDR3 length: 15 amino acids. CDR3 residues: CASSYDPTRKNIQYF. CDR3 in DNA: TGTGCCAGCAGTTACGATCCTACAAGGAAAAACATTCAGTACTTC.

The chain recombines TRBV10-1 with TRBJ2-3; a weak D match, TRBD2 (6 bases). The germline V gene has CDR1 WNHNN and CDR2 SYGVQD (reference sequence). The CDR3 runs to 14 residues. Trimming left V 8 bases short and J 0 bases short, with 12 bases between. Written as DNA, the CDR3 is TGCGCCAGCGCTGACGGGACTAGCACAGATACGCAGTATTTT. This gives the protein CASADGTSTDTQYF.

This clone is a singleton in its sample. V is TRBV7-9 and J is TRBJ1-1, with TRBD1 as a possible D gene (5 bases). V dropped 5 bases and J dropped 6 bases, with 16 bases sitting between them. Looked up from germline, CDR1 is SEHNR and CDR2 is FQNEAQ (reference sequence). The CDR3 totals 14 residues. The CDR3 sequence is CASSLDSDEAEAFF. The DNA of the CDR3 is TGTGCCAGCAGCCTAGACAGTGACGAAGCTGAAGCTTTCTTT.

The gene calls are TRBV19 and TRBJ1-2, with D hard to call. The CDR3 runs 16 residues. V shed 2 bases and J shed 2 bases, with 15 bases lying between them. Germline lookup yields CDR1 LNHDA and CDR2 SQIVND (reference sequence). DNA of the CDR3: TGTGCCAGTAGTATATCCTTTAGTGCTGCGAACTATGGCTACACCTTC. Translating gives CASSISFSAANYGYTF.

The rearrangement links TRBV5-1 to TRBJ2-1; 9 positions match TRBD1. CDR3 size: 15 residues. Germline V gives CDR1 SGHRS, CDR2 YFSETQ. Trimming at V came to 4 bases and at J to 8 bases, leaving 10 bases not matched to a gene. The DNA of the CDR3 is TGCGCCAGCAGCCCGGCCCGAGACAGGGGGGATGAGCAGTTCTTC. It specifies CASSPARDRGDEQFF. The complete variable domain, with remaining parts taken from reference TRBV5-1 and TRBJ2-1, reads KAGVTQTPRYLIKTRGQQVTLSCSPISGHRSVSWYQQTPGQGLQFLFEYFSETQRNKGNFPGRFSGRQFSNSRSEMNVSTLELGDSALYLCASSPARDRGDEQFFGPGTRLTVL.

This clone showed up just once. In DNA, the CDR3 is TGTGCCTGGAGCCCTAGACAGGACTATGGCTACACCTTC. Amino acids: CAWSPRQDYGYTF. The genes are TRBV30 and TRBJ1-2; a possible D gene is TRBD1 (6 bases). The germline V gene has CDR1 GTSNPN and CDR2 SVGIG (reference sequence). This CDR3 has 13 amino acids. Trimming took off 3 bases at V and 3 bases at J, with 11 bases between the two ends.

This clone has more than one count but fewer than ten. The chain uses TRBV19 and TRBJ1-5, with D maybe TRBD1 (5 bases). This CDR3 has 14 amino acids. CDR1 is LNHDA and CDR2 is SQIVND in the germline V gene (reference sequence). Trimming removed 7 bases from V and 5 bases from J, with 15 bases in between. The CDR3 coding sequence is TGTGCCAGTAACTGGAGGGGAGGGGATCAGCCCCAGCATTTT. Protein sequence: CASNWRGGDQPQHF.

This clone was recorded once. The J gene is TRBJ2-5, the V gene TRBV30; 16 positions match TRBD2. The V gene's germline CDR1 is GTSNPN and CDR2 SVGIG (reference sequence). This CDR3 has 18 amino acids. Trimming removed 3 bases from V and 4 bases from J; junction bases left unmatched: 11. The chain's CDR3 is CAWRPGLAGGPLRETQYF. The CDR3 DNA reads TGTGCCTGGAGGCCGGGACTAGCGGGAGGGCCGCTACGAGAGACCCAGTACTTC.

This chain connects TRBV7-2 to TRBJ1-1; TRBD1 agrees at 7 bases. The germline gives CDR1 SGHTA, CDR2 FQGNSA. V shed 4 bases, J shed 7 bases, and the junction held 9 bases outside the gene matches. CDR3 length equals 14 residues. DNA of the CDR3: TGTGCCAGCAGCTCGGACAGGAAGGGGGTTGAAGCTTTCTTT. Its translation: CASSSDRKGVEAFF.

The chain is built from TRBV6-6 and TRBJ1-2, with unresolved D. The CDR3 consists of 16 residues. Germline V gene sequence: CDR1 MNHNY, CDR2 SVGAGI (reference sequence). V was shortened by 2 bases and J by 1 base, with 14 bases between the two germline ends. In DNA form, the CDR3 reads TGTGCCAGCAGTTACCCCACGGGAGGTGGTAACTATGGCTACACCTTC. Its protein is CASSYPTGGGNYGYTF.

The chain has TRBV19 and TRBJ1-2, with D perhaps matching TRBD1 (6 bases). V lost 3 bases and J 7 bases, leaving 15 bases between the germline ends. From germline, CDR1 is LNHDA and CDR2 SQIVND (reference sequence). This CDR3 spans 14 amino acids. As DNA, the CDR3 is TGTGCCAGTAGTATTGGTCAGGGGCAGAGTGGCTACACCTTC. Its protein product is CASSIGQGQSGYTF.

This clone has more than one count but fewer than ten. The chain recombines TRBV7-8 with TRBJ2-1; 10 bases agree with TRBD2. The V segment lost 1 base and the J segment 3 bases; nucleotides outside the gene matches: 6. CDR3 length equals 17 residues. The germline gives CDR1 SGHVS, CDR2 FQNEAQ. The DNA of the CDR3 is TGTGCCAGCAGCTTAGTCCGGCTAGCGGGGGTCTACAATGAGCAGTTCTTC. As protein: CASSLVRLAGVYNEQFF. Full variable domain (missing parts from reference TRBV7-8 and TRBJ2-1): GAGVSQSPRYKVAKRGQDVALRCDPISGHVSLFWYQQALGQGPEFLTYFQNEAQLDKSGLPSDRFFAERPEGSVSTLKIQRTQQEDSAVYLCASSLVRLAGVYNEQFFGPGTRLTVL.

V is TRBV9 and J is TRBJ2-1; D is ambiguous. Germline CDR1 SGDLS, CDR2 YYNGEE. This CDR3 is 13 amino acids long. Trimming cost V 3 bases and J 6 bases, with 10 bases left between them. CDR3 in amino acids: CASSALSGNEQFF. CDR3 DNA: TGTGCCAGCAGCGCACTTTCAGGCAATGAGCAGTTCTTC.

This chain's CDR3 is CASSLTGAGETQYF. CDR3 coding DNA: TGTGCCAGCAGCTTAACAGGGGCGGGGGAGACCCAGTACTTC. J is TRBJ2-5 and V is TRBV7-2, with D perhaps TRBD1 (7 bases). This CDR3 region has 14 residues. The V end lost 2 bases, the J end lost 5 bases, and 12 bases lay between the germline ends. The germline CDR1 and CDR2 sequences are SGHTA and FQGNSA.

This chain connects TRBV5-1 to TRBJ2-4; TRBD1 matches at 9 bases. The V segment lost 0 bases and the J segment 1 base; nucleotides outside the gene matches: 2. Germline-derived CDR1 and CDR2 are SGHRS and YFSETQ. The CDR3 is 16 residues long. As DNA, the CDR3 is TGCGCCAGCAGCTTGGAAGGACAGGGGGCCAAAAACATTCAGTACTTC. As protein: CASSLEGQGAKNIQYF.

The chain joins TRBV14 to TRBJ1-2; D perhaps matches TRBD1 (5 bases). CDR1 is SGHDN and CDR2 is FVKESK in the germline V gene. The CDR3 contains 13 residues. Deletions cut 5 bases from V and 4 bases from J, with 11 bases between. For the CDR3, the DNA is TGTGCCAGCAGCTTGGGGACCTTCTATGGCTACACCTTC. Protein product: CASSLGTFYGYTF.

The chain uses TRBV6-1 and TRBJ2-4; D is possibly TRBD2 (5 bases). Germline V gene sequence: CDR1 MNHNS, CDR2 SASEGT. The CDR3 runs 16 residues. Between the trimmed V and J ends, which lost 1 base and 0 bases, there was a span of 10 bases. As DNA, the CDR3 is TGTGCCAGCAGTGAAGGTCCCGGACTAGCCAAAAACATTCAGTACTTC. It encodes CASSEGPGLAKNIQYF.

V gene TRBV7-2 combines with J gene TRBJ2-1; 7 nucleotides line up with TRBD1. CDR1 and CDR2 from the germline V gene are SGHTA and FQGNSA. V shed 1 base, J shed 9 bases, and the junction held 12 bases outside the gene matches. CDR3 length: 16 amino acids. In DNA form, the CDR3 reads TGTGCCAGCAGCTTAGTGGGTTGGGACAGAGGGTTTGAGCAGTTCTTC. Protein: CASSLVGWDRGFEQFF. The variable domain in full, completed from reference TRBV7-2 and TRBJ2-1, reads GAGVSQSPSNKVTEKGKDVELRCDPISGHTALYWYRQSLGQGLEFLIYFQGNSAPDKSGLPSDRFSAERTGGSVSTLTIQRTQQEDSAVYLCASSLVGWDRGFEQFFGPGTRLTVL.

This clone occurred a few times. This chain connects TRBV2 to TRBJ1-6; D not certain. Germline V gives CDR1 SNHLY, CDR2 FYNNEI. Trimming removed 7 bases from V and 7 bases from J, with 17 bases in between. CDR3 length: 15 amino acids. In nucleotides, the CDR3 is TGTGCCAGCACCTACCCGCTACAGTCGAATTCACCCCTCCACTTT. Translation: CASTYPLQSNSPLHF.

This sequence joins TRBV19 and TRBJ2-1; maybe TRBD2 (6 bases). Germline loops: CDR1 LNHDA, CDR2 SQIVND (reference sequence). Trimming pared 3 bases from V and 0 bases from J, leaving 9 bases between. CDR3 length: 15 amino acids. CDR3 amino acids: CASSIKAGSYNEQFF. CDR3 nucleotide sequence: TGTGCCAGTAGTATTAAAGCGGGCTCCTACAATGAGCAGTTCTTC.

V is TRBV5-5 and J is TRBJ2-5; perhaps TRBD2 as D (6 bases). In germline, CDR1 is SGHKS, CDR2 YYEKEE (reference sequence). The CDR3 extends over 15 amino acids. The germline V and J ends were trimmed by 0 bases and 4 bases, with 13 bases remaining between them. The CDR3 coding sequence is TGTGCCAGCAGCTTGGGTGACGTCGGGGGAGAGACCCAGTACTTC. Translated, it gives CASSLGDVGGETQYF.

This clone was seen more than once but under ten times. This chain uses TRBV6-1 with TRBJ1-5; unclear D gene. The V end was cut by 8 bases, the J end by 0 bases, with 5 bases between. The CDR3 is 12 residues long. The germline gives CDR1 MNHNS, CDR2 SASEGT. The CDR3 loop reads CASGYSNQPQHF. The DNA of the CDR3 is TGTGCCAGCGGGTATAGCAATCAGCCCCAGCATTTT.

This chain connects TRBV7-2 to TRBJ2-3, with TRBD2 identical over 7 bases. Germline V gene sequence: CDR1 SGHTA, CDR2 FQGNSA. Trimming at V came to 2 bases and at J to 2 bases, leaving 7 bases not matched to a gene. This CDR3 has 16 amino acids. Written as DNA, the CDR3 is TGTGCCAGCAGCTTAAGGGCTAGCGGAAACACAGATACGCAGTATTTT. Translating gives CASSLRASGNTDTQYF.

This clone appeared a single time. The chain has TRBV11-2 and TRBJ2-5; 14 positions agree with TRBD2. The CDR3 is 16 amino acids. Looked up from germline, CDR1 is SGHAT and CDR2 is FQNNGV. The trim removed 4 bases at V and 1 base at J, leaving 2 bases unmatched. CDR3 bases: TGTGCCAGCAGCTCCGGGACTAGCGGGAGCCAAGAGACCCAGTACTTC. Encoded protein: CASSSGTSGSQETQYF.

This CDR3 reads CASSLDPGISGELFF. In DNA form, the CDR3 reads TGTGCCAGCAGCCTAGACCCTGGTATCTCCGGGGAGCTGTTTTTT. The chain joins TRBV6-6 to TRBJ2-2; D remains ambiguous. This CDR3 is built from 15 residues. Looked up from germline, CDR1 is MNHNY and CDR2 is SVGAGI (reference sequence). V lost 6 bases, J lost 6 bases, and 17 bases lay in between.